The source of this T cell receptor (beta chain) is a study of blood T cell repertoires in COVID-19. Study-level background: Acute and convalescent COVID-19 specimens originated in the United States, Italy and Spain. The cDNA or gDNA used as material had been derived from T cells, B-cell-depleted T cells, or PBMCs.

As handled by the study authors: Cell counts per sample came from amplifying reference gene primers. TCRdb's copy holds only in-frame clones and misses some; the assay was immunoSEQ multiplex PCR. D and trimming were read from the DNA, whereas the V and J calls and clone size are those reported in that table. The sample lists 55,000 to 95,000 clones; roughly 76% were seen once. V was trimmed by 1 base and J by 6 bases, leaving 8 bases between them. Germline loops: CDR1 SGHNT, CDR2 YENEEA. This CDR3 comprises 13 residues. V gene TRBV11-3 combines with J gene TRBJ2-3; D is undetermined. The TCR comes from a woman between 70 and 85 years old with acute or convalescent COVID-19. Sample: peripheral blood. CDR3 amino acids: CASSLGGQDTQYF. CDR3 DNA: TGTGCCAGCAGCTTAGGTGGTCAGGATACGCAGTATTTT.